The following is a TCR beta chain sequence with its context. These data belong to a study of long-term antiretroviral therapy in people with HIV. Version v3.0 of the immunoSEQ assay ran at survey level. TCRdb's copy holds only in-frame clones and misses some; the assay was immunoSEQ multiplex PCR. The sample carries around 12,000 clones, approximately 77% recorded once. V shed 3 bases, J shed 9 bases, and the junction held 14 bases outside the gene matches. The CDR3 sequence is 15 residues long. Germline-derived CDR1 and CDR2 are SGHRS and YFSETQ. Material: unsorted PBMCs, obtained 0.5 years before starting antiretroviral therapy. The rearrangement uses TRBV5-1 and TRBJ2-7; 8 positions agree with TRBD1. The source is a woman aged 35 to 49 with HIV. The CDR3 protein is CASSWDRSTTQGQYF. CDR3 bases: TGCGCCAGCAGCTGGGACAGGAGTACCACCCAAGGGCAGTACTTC. The variable domain in full, with the rest retrieved from reference TRBV5-1 and TRBJ2-7, is KAGVTQTPRYLIKTRGQQVTLSCSPISGHRSVSWYQQTPGQGLQFLFEYFSETQRNKGNFPGRFSGRQFSNSRSEMNVSTLELGDSALYLCASSWDRSTTQGQYFGPGTRLTVT.